This T cell receptor (beta chain) was identified during a study of shared clonotypes between healthy human individuals. TCRdb keeps only in-frame clones here, not all; method: immunoSEQ multiplex PCR. The sample records approximately 1,000,000 clones, roughly 77% being singletons. This sequence was found in a man aged 18 to 30 in good health. Some clones in this sample may be carry-over from other donors' samples. Material: memory CD4+ T cells from PBMCs. Subset: CD45RA-negative fraction.

CDR3 sequence: CASSQAGTGGTDTQYF. CDR3 in DNA: TGCGCCAGCAGCCAGGCCGGGACAGGGGGTACAGATACGCAGTATTTT. This sequence joins TRBV4-1 and TRBJ2-3; 11 bases agree with TRBD1. Germline loops: CDR1 MGHRA, CDR2 YSYEKL. V trimming: 3 bases; J trimming: 3 bases; junction bases outside the gene matches: 5. CDR3 length equals 16 residues.